This T cell receptor beta chain was captured in a study of blood T cell repertoires in COVID-19. Looking at the study overall: The samples span acute and convalescent COVID-19 from the United States, Italy and Spain. PBMCs, B-cell-depleted T cells, or T cells provided the cDNA or gDNA that made up the material.

Methods used by the authors: Cell counts per sample came from amplifying reference gene primers. Profiled with immunoSEQ multiplex PCR; TCRdb holds only in-frame clones, not every one. The DNA gave D and trimming, while V, J and clone size come from that table. The sample lists 650,000 to 800,000 clones, approximately 90% occurring once. The CDR3 contains 16 residues. V lost 5 bases, J lost 5 bases, and 16 bases lay in between. The germline gives CDR1 LNHDA, CDR2 SQIVND (reference sequence). The gene calls are TRBV19 and TRBJ1-6; maybe TRBD1 (6 bases). This clonotype was obtained from a woman younger than 35 with acute or convalescent COVID-19. The sequencing sample was made of peripheral blood. This chain's CDR3 is CASSPRQGIHNSPLHF. The CDR3 coding sequence is TGTGCCAGTAGTCCACGCCAGGGGATTCATAATTCACCCCTCCACTTT. Together with reference TRBV19 and TRBJ1-6, the CDR3 gives the full variable domain: DGGITQSPKYLFRKEGQNVTLSCEQNLNHDAMYWYRQDPGQGLRLIYYSQIVNDFQKGDIAEGYSVSREKKESFPLTVTSAQKNPTAFYLCASSPRQGIHNSPLHFGNGTRLTVT.